This TCR beta chain was observed in a study of blood T cell repertoires in COVID-19. Using immunoSEQ multiplex PCR, the repertoire was profiled, and TCRdb retains in-frame clones only, with some absent. Of 100,000 to 150,000 clones detected, about four fifths appear once; the ten largest clones hold 12%. The length of the CDR3 is 17 residues. The V end lost 0 bases, the J end lost 9 bases, and 18 bases lay between the germline ends. The germline gives CDR1 SEHNR, CDR2 FQNEAQ (reference sequence). The rearrangement joins TRBV7-9 to TRBJ1-6, with a tentative D call TRBD1 (5 bases). Specimen: peripheral blood. This TCR was sampled from a woman aged 55-70 years with acute or convalescent COVID-19. This CDR3 reads CASSLAGGAGPGSPLHF. The CDR3 nucleotides read TGTGCCAGCAGCTTAGCGGGAGGGGCAGGGCCCGGTTCACCCCTCCACTTT.